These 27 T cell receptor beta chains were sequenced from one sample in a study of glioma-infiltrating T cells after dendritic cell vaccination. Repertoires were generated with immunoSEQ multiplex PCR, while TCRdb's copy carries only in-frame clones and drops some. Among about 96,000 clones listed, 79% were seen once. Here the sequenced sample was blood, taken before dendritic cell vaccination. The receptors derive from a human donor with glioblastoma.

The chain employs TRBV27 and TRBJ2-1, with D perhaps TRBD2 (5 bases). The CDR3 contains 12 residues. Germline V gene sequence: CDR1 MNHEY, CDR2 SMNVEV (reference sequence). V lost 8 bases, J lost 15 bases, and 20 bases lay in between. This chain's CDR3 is CASHRERAGPFF. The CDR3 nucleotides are TGTGCCAGCCACCGGGAACGCGCGGGTCCGTTCTTC.

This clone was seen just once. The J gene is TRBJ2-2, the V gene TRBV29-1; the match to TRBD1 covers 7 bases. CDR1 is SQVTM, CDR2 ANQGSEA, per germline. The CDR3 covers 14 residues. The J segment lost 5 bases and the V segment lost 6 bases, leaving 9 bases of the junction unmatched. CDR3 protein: CSVAHRGKTGELFF. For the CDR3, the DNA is TGCAGCGTCGCCCACAGGGGAAAGACCGGGGAGCTGTTTTTT.

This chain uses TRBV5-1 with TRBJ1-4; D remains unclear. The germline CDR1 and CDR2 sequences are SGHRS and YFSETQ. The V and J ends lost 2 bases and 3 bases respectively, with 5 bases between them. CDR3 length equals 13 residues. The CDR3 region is CASSLLPNEKLFF. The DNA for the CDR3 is TGCGCCAGCAGCTTACTACCTAATGAAAAACTGTTTTTT.

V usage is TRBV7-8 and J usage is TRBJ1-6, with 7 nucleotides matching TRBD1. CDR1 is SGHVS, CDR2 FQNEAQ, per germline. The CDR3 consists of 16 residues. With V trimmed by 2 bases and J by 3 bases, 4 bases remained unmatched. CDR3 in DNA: TGTGCCAGCAGCTTATCGGCAGGGGGCTATAATTCACCCCTCCACTTT. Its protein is CASSLSAGGYNSPLHF.

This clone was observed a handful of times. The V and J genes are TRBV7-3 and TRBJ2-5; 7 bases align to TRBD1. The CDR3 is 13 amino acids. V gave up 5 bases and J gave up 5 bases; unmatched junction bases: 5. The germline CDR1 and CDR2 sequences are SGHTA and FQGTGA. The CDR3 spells CASSPTGQETQYF. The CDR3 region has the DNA TGTGCCAGCAGCCCGACAGGGCAGGAGACCCAGTACTTC.

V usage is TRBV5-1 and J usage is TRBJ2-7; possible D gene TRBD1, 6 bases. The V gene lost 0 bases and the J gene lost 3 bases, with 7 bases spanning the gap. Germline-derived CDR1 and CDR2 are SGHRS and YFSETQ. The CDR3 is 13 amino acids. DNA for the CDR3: TGCGCCAGCAGCTTGGAACAGGGCTACGAGCAGTACTTC. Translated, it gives CASSLEQGYEQYF.

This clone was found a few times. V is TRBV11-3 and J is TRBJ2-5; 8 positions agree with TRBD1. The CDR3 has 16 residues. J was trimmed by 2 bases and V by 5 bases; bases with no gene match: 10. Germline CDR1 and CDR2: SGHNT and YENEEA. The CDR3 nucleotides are TGTGCCAGCAGCCCTGGGGGGACAGGACGTCAAGAGACCCAGTACTTC. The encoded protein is CASSPGGTGRQETQYF.

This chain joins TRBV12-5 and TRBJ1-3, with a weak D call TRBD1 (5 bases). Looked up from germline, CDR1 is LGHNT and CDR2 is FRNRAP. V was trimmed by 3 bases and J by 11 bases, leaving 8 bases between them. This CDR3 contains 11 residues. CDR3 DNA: TGTGCTAGTGGTTTAGAAGGGGCCATATATTTT. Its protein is CASGLEGAIYF.

In DNA form, the CDR3 reads TGTGCCAGCAGACTAGCGGGGGGGACTTACAATGAGCAGTTCTTC. This gives the protein CASRLAGGTYNEQFF. The chain couples TRBV6-1 to TRBJ2-1, with 13 bases matching TRBD2. The germline V gene encodes CDR1 MNHNS and CDR2 SASEGT. The V segment lost 6 bases and the J segment 4 bases; nucleotides outside the gene matches: 3. CDR3 length: 15 residues.

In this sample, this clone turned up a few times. This CDR3 reads CAWGTGVFSGNTIYF. The CDR3 DNA follows: TGTGCCTGGGGAACAGGGGTCTTCTCTGGAAACACCATATATTTT. This chain connects TRBV30 to TRBJ1-3; 7 bases are a match to TRBD1. The CDR3 runs 15 residues. J gave up 0 bases and V 5 bases, and 7 bases lay outside the gene matches. The germline V gene has CDR1 GTSNPN and CDR2 SVGIG (reference sequence).

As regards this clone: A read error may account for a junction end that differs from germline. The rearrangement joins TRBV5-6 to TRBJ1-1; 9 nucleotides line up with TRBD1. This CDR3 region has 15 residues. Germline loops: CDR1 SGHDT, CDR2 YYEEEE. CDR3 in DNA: TGTGCCAGCAGCTTGAGGGATACCGGGACAGGGAGGAGTATCTTT. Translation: CASSLRDTGTGRSIF. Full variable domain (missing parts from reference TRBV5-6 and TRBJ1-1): DAGVTQSPTHLIKTRGQQVTLRCSPKSGHDTVSWYQQALGQGPQFIFQYYEEEERQRGNFPDRFSGHQFPNYSSELNVNALLLGDSALYLCASSLRDTGTGRSIFGQGTRLTVV.

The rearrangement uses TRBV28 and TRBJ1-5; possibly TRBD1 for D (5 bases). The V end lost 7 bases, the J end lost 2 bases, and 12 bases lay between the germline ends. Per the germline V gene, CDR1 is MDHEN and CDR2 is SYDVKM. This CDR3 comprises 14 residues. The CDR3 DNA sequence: TGTGCCAGCACCCCCGGGGGGGGCAATCAGCCCCAGCATTTT. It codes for CASTPGGGNQPQHF.

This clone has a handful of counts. CDR3 coding DNA: TGTGCCAGCAGCTTAAGGGGCATCTCCTACGAGCAGTACTTC. Amino acid sequence: CASSLRGISYEQYF. This chain connects TRBV7-9 to TRBJ2-7; D is possibly TRBD1 (5 bases). The CDR3 is 14 residues long. V was trimmed by 2 bases and J by 0 bases, leaving 8 bases between them. Germline V gene data show CDR1 as SEHNR and CDR2 as FQNEAQ (reference sequence).

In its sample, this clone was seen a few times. The DNA for the CDR3 is TGCGCCAGCAGCCCGGGACAGGCCTCCTACGAGCAGTACTTC. Translating it yields CASSPGQASYEQYF. This chain links TRBV5-1 with TRBJ2-7, with 8 nucleotides matching TRBD1. There are 14 residues in the CDR3. In germline, CDR1 is SGHRS, CDR2 YFSETQ. Trimming cost V 4 bases and J 0 bases; bases outside gene matches: 3.

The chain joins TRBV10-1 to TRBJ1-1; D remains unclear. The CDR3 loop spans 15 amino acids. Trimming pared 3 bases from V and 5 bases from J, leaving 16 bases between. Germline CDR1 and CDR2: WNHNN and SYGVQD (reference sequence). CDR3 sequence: CASSDSSKGVTEAFF. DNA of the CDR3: TGCGCCAGCAGTGATAGTTCGAAGGGAGTGACTGAAGCTTTCTTT.

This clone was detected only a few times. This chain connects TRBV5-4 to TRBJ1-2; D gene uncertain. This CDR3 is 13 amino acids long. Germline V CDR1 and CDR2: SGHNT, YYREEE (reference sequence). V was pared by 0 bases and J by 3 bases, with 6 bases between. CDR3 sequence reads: CASSLGAYYGYTF. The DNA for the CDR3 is TGTGCCAGCAGCTTGGGGGCATACTATGGCTACACCTTC.

CDR3 protein: CASSQAGTGGSGYTF. DNA for the CDR3: TGTGCCAGCAGCCAAGCCGGGACCGGGGGGTCTGGCTACACCTTC. This rearrangement joins TRBV14 to TRBJ1-2; D is possibly TRBD1 (5 bases). CDR1 SGHDN and CDR2 FVKESK come from the germline V gene. CDR3 length: 15 amino acids. Trimming left V 1 base short and J 7 bases short, with 16 bases between.

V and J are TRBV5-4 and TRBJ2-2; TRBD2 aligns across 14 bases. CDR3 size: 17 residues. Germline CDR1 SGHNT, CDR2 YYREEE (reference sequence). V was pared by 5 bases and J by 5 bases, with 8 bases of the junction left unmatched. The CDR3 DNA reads TGTGCCAGCAGACCGACTAGCGGGAGGGCCGGAACCGGGGAGCTGTTTTTT. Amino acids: CASRPTSGRAGTGELFF.

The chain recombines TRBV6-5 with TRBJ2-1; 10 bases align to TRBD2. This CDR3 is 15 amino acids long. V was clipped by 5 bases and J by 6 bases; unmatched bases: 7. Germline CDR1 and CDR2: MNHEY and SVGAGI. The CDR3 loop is CASSPRAGGSNEQFF. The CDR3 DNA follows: TGTGCCAGCAGTCCGCGAGCGGGAGGGAGCAATGAGCAGTTCTTC.

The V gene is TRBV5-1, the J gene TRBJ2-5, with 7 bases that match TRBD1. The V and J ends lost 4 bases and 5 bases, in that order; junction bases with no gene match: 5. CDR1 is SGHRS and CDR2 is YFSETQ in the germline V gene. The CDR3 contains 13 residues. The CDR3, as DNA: TGCGCCAGCAGCCGACAGGGCCGGGAGACCCAGTACTTC. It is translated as CASSRQGRETQYF.

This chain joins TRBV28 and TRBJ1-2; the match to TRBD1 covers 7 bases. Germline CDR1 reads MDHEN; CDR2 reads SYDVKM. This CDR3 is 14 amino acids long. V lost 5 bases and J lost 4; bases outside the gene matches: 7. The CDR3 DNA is TGTGCCAGCAGTACGGGACAGCGATCCTATGGCTACACCTTC. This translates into CASSTGQRSYGYTF.

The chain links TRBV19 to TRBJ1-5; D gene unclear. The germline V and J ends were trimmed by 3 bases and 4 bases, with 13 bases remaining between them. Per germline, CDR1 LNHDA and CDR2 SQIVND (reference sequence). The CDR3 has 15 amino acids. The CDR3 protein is CASSISWASNQPQHF. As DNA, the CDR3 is TGTGCCAGTAGTATCAGCTGGGCGAGTAATCAGCCCCAGCATTTT.

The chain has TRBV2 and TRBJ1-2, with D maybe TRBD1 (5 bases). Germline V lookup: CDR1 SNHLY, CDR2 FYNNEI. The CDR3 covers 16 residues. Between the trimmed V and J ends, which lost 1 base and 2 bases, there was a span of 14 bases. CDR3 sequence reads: CASSEDWGGWNYGYTF. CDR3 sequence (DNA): TGTGCCAGCAGTGAAGATTGGGGGGGATGGAACTATGGCTACACCTTC.

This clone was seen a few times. The CDR3 DNA reads as TGTGCCAGCAGCTTATTTGGGACAGGGGGGAGCAATGAGCAGTTCTTC. It is translated as CASSLFGTGGSNEQFF. V usage is TRBV7-6 and J usage is TRBJ2-1; 11 bases are a match to TRBD1. The trim removed 2 bases at V and 6 bases at J, leaving 6 bases unmatched. CDR3 size: 16 residues. The germline V gene encodes CDR1 SGHVS and CDR2 FNYEAQ. Using reference TRBV7-6 and TRBJ2-1 for the parts outside the CDR3, the full variable domain is GAGVSQSPRYKVTKRGQDVALRCDPISGHVSLYWYRQALGQGPEFLTYFNYEAQQDKSGLPNDRFSAERPEGSISTLTIQRTEQRDSAMYRCASSLFGTGGSNEQFFGPGTRLTVL.

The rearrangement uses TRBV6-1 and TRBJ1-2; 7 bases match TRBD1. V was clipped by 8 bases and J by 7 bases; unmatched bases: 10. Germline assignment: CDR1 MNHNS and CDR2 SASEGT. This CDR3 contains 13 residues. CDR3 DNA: TGTGCCAGCGCCCAGACAGGGTCGCTTGGCTACACCTTC. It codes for CASAQTGSLGYTF.

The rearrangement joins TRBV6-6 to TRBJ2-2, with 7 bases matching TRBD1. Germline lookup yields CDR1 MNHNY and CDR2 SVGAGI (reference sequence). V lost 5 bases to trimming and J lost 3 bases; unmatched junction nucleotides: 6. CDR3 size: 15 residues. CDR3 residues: CASSPDRDDTGELFF. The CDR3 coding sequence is TGTGCCAGCAGTCCCGACAGGGACGACACCGGGGAGCTGTTTTTT.

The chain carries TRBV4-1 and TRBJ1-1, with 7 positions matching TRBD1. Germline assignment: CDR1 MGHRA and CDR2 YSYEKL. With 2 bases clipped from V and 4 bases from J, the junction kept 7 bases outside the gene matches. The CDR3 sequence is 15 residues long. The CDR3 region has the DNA TGCGCCAGCAGCCAAAGCAACAGGGGTGGCACTGAAGCTTTCTTT. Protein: CASSQSNRGGTEAFF.